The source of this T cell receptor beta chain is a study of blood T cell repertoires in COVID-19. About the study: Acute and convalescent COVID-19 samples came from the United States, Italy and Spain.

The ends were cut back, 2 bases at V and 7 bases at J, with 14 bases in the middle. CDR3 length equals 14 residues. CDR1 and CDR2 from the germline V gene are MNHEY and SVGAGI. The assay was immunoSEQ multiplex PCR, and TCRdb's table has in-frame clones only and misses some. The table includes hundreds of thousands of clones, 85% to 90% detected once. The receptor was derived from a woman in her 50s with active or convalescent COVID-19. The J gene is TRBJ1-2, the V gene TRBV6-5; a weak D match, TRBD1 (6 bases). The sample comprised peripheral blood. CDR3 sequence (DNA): TGTGCCAGCAGTTACGGGCAGGGGATTGGTGGCTACACCTTC. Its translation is CASSYGQGIGGYTF.